The 3 T cell receptor beta chains below all came from one sample that was sequenced in a study of cytomegalovirus exposure and HLA in healthy donors (dated by TCRdb to about 2017). Libraries came from the immunoSEQ multiplex PCR assay. For the multiplex PCR, a mixture combining 60 forward primers for TCR Vbeta segments and 13 reverse primers for TCR Jbeta segments was used. TCRdb mirrors the immuneACCESS table, restricted to in-frame sequences. Some clones are absent from its copies; in checked studies, under half trace to an unresolved V gene, and the reason for the others is unknown. This sample holds approximately 120,000 clones; 60% to 75% were observed only once. The leading ten clones occupy 4% to 4.5% of the sample. The sequenced sample was PBMCs. These receptors were taken from a woman aged 45-65 years in good health and CMV-seropositive.

This clone was picked up a small number of times. V usage is TRBV11-2 and J usage is TRBJ1-1; perhaps TRBD1 as D (5 bases). The CDR3 runs 13 residues. CDR1 is SGHAT and CDR2 is FQNNGV in the germline V gene. Trimming shortened V by 5 bases and J by 3 bases, and 10 bases separated the two germline ends. CDR3 amino acids: CASSLREDTEAFF. The CDR3 bases are TGTGCCAGCAGCCTCAGGGAAGACACTGAAGCTTTCTTT.

This chain joins TRBV2 and TRBJ1-5; D might be TRBD1 (6 bases). Germline CDR1 reads SNHLY; CDR2 reads FYNNEI. The V gene lost 7 bases and the J gene lost 3 bases, with 10 bases spanning the gap. The CDR3 covers 13 residues. Here the CDR3 reads CASIQGLNQPQHF. The DNA for the CDR3 is TGTGCCAGCATACAGGGTCTCAATCAGCCCCAGCATTTT.

The chain combines TRBV5-1 with TRBJ2-7; D not resolved. The germline CDR1 and CDR2 sequences are SGHRS and YFSETQ. Deletions cut 7 bases from V and 3 bases from J, with 17 bases between. The CDR3 runs 14 residues. CDR3 loop: CASRRWAEVYEQYF. In nucleotides, the CDR3 is TGCGCCAGCCGTAGATGGGCAGAAGTCTACGAGCAGTACTTC.